This T cell receptor beta chain was identified in a study of identifying expanded T cells in peripheral blood. To note about this clone: Its antigen is currently unknown.

Collection occurred without any documented infections or immune events in donors. Germline V gene sequence: CDR1 KGHSH, CDR2 LQKENI. This CDR3 has 12 residues. Trimming cost V 6 bases and J 3 bases, with 8 bases left between them. General study findings and limits: Clone count variance between approximately 2-week samples rose with total template count. Differentially abundant clones: around 1.1 between replicates, approximately 15 at roughly 15 days, 19 to 20 at four.

Profiling relied on immunoSEQ multiplex PCR, and the TCRdb table lists in-frame clones only, not all of them. Of over 90,000 clones in the sample, 88% are singletons; the top ten hold approximately 5.2%. The chain joins TRBV18 to TRBJ1-1, with D unresolved. The clonotype was recovered from a person between 18 and 75 years old in good health. Sequencing was performed on blood. In nucleotides, the CDR3 is TGTGCCAGCTCGTGGGGTGACACTGAAGCTTTCTTT. It yields the protein CASSWGDTEAFF.